This TCR beta chain was profiled in a study of blood T cell repertoires in COVID-19. Study at large: T cells, B-cell-depleted T cells, or PBMCs provided the cDNA or gDNA that served as material.

Per germline, CDR1 MNHNS and CDR2 SASEGT. Trimming left V 1 base short and J 5 bases short, with 7 bases between. The length of the CDR3 is 13 residues. Measured with immunoSEQ multiplex PCR; TCRdb has only the in-frame clones, and not every one. In the table there are over 120,000 clones, 85% to 90% of which are singletons. The sequenced sample was peripheral blood. This chain connects TRBV6-1 to TRBJ2-3; no definite D call. The clonotype originates from a man over 45 who had recovered from COVID-19. CDR3 region: CASSEVGVDTQYF. The CDR3 nucleotides are TGTGCCAGCAGTGAAGTTGGAGTAGATACGCAGTATTTT.